Below, one T cell receptor (beta chain) is given with its context. Antigen specificity is unknown. This record comes from a study of T-cell memory formation after mild COVID-19. Study context: TCR clusters showed largely donor specificity.

Notes on the study in general: Within pre-infection memory, some responding clones were found, suggesting cross-reactive memory joined. Clones contracting day 15 to 85 were balanced CD4/CD8; later expanders leaned CD4+.

V was trimmed by 5 bases and J by 5 bases, leaving 18 bases between them. The CDR3 loop spans 14 amino acids. Germline values: CDR1 DFQATT, CDR2 SNEGSKA (reference sequence). TCRdb used MiXCR to reprocess the 5' RACE reads, holding one entry per CDR3 protein. The top ten hold roughly 9.7% of the sample, which has 350,000 to 450,000 distinct CDR3 sequences, 20% to 25% seen once. This rearrangement joins TRBV20-1 to TRBJ1-2; no reliable D call. The TCR comes from an adult woman who had mild COVID-19 (a few samples of this study predate the infection). Cell type and time point are not known. What was sequenced was PBMCs or a T cell subset sorted from them (not recorded which). The CDR3 here is CSAVSRTSVYGYTF. For the CDR3, the DNA is TGCAGTGCTGTCAGTAGGACGTCAGTTTATGGCTACACCTTC.